This T cell receptor (beta chain) was sequenced in a study of OX40 agonist ivuxolimab in advanced cancers. For the study at large: The patients received agonistic anti-OX40 (CD134) antibody ivuxolimab. Hepatocellular carcinoma, melanoma, renal cell or head and neck cancer was diagnosed in the dose-escalation patients. Having had anti-PD-1, anti-PD-L1 or anti-CTLA-4 therapy before was allowed, and 40% to 45% had some.

The assay was immunoSEQ multiplex PCR, and TCRdb's table has in-frame clones only and misses some. The sample lists fewer than 95,000 clones; over 80% were seen once. Sequenced material: CD4+ or CD8+ T cells sorted from blood, taken in a trial of the OX40 agonist ivuxolimab. The receptor was derived from an adult with an advanced solid tumor such as melanoma, head and neck, liver or kidney cancer.

CDR3 in DNA: TGTGCCAGCAGTGCCCAAGTCAATGAAAAACTGTTTTTT. Translation gives CASSAQVNEKLFF. The rearrangement joins TRBV2 to TRBJ1-4, with D uncertain. Germline V lookup: CDR1 SNHLY, CDR2 FYNNEI. The CDR3 length is 13 residues. V gave up 4 bases and J gave up 5 bases, with 8 bases separating them.